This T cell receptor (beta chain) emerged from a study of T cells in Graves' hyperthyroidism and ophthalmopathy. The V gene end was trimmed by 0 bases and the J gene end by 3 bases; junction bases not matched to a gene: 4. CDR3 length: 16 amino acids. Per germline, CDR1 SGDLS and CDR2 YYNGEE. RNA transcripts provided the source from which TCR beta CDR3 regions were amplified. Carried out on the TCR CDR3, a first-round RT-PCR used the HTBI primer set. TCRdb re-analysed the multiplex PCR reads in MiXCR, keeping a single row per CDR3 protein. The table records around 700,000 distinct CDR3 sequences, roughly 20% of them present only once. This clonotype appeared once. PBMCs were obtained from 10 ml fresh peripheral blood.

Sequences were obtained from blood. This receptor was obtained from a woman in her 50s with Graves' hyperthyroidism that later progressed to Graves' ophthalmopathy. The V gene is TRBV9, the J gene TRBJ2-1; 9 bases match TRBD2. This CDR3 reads CASSVGASGIYNEQFF. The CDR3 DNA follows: TGTGCCAGCAGCGTAGGGGCTAGCGGGATCTACAATGAGCAGTTCTTC.